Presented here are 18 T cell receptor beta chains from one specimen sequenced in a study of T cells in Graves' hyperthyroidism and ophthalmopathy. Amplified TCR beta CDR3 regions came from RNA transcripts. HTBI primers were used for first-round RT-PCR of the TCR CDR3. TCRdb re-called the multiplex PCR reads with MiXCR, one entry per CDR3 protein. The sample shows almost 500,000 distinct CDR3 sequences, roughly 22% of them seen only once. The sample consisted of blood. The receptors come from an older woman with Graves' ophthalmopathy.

CDR3 coding DNA: TGTGCCAGCCGGAGCCGGGCTAGCGGGAGGCAAGAGACCCAGTACTTC. Translated, it gives CASRSRASGRQETQYF. The V and J genes are TRBV28 and TRBJ2-5; 11 positions agree with TRBD2. Germline-derived CDR1 and CDR2 are MDHEN and SYDVKM. V shed 8 bases, J shed 2 bases, and the junction held 10 bases outside the gene matches. The CDR3 is 16 amino acids. Looking up the rest from reference TRBV28 and TRBJ2-5 gives the full variable domain: DVKVTQSSRYLVKRTGEKVFLECVQDMDHENMFWYRQDPGLGLRLIYFSYDVKMKEKGDIPEGYSVSREKKERFSLILESASTNQTSMYLCASRSRASGRQETQYFGPGTRLLVL.

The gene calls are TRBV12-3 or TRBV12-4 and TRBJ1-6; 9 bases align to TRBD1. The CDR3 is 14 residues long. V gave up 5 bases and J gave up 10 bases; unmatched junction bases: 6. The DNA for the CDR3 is TGTGCCAGCAGTCCCACAGGGGGCCTCTCACCCCTCCACTTT. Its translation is CASSPTGGLSPLHF.

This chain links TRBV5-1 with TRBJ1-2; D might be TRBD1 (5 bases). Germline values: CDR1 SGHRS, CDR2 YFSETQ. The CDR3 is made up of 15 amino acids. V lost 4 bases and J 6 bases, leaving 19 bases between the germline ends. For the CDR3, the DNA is TGCGCCAGCAGCACCGGGGCCAGGGAGGGAAATGGCTACACCTTC. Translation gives CASSTGAREGNGYTF. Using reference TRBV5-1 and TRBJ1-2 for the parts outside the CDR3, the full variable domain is KAGVTQTPRYLIKTRGQQVTLSCSPISGHRSVSWYQQTPGQGLQFLFEYFSETQRNKGNFPGRFSGRQFSNSRSEMNVSTLELGDSALYLCASSTGAREGNGYTFGSGTRLTVV.

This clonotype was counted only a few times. Here the CDR3 DNA reads TGTGCCAGCAGCGTAGGGGACAGGGACTACAATGAGCAGTTCTTC. This codes for CASSVGDRDYNEQFF. The chain uses TRBV9 and TRBJ2-1, with 9 bases identical to TRBD1. The junction had 1 base not matched to a gene; V was cut back by 0 bases and J by 3 bases. This CDR3 comprises 15 residues. Germline V gives CDR1 SGDLS, CDR2 YYNGEE.

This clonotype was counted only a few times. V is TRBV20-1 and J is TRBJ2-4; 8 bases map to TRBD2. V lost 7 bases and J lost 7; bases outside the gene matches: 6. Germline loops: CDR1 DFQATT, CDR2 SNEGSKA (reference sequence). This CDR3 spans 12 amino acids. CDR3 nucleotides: TGCAGTGTACAGCGGGAGACCAACATTCAGTACTTC. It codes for CSVQRETNIQYF.

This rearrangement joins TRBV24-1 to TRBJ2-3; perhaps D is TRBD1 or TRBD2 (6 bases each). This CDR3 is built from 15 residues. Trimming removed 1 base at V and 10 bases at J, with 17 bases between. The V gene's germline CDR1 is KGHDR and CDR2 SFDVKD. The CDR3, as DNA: TGTGCCACCAGTGATTTCGGACAGCGGCGGGGTGCGCAGTATTTT. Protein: CATSDFGQRRGAQYF.

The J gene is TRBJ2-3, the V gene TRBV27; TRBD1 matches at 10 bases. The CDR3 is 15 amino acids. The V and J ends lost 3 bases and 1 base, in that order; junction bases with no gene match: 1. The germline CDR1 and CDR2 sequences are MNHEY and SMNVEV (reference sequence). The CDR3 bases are TGTGCCAGCAGTTTCGGGACAGGGGGCACAGATACGCAGTATTTT. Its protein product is CASSFGTGGTDTQYF.

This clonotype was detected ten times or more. CDR3 sequence reads: CASSLKGRLADATKNIQYF. The CDR3 DNA reads TGTGCCAGCAGTTTAAAGGGAAGGCTGGCGGATGCGACCAAAAACATTCAGTACTTC. The V and J genes are TRBV12-3 or TRBV12-4 and TRBJ2-4; D call uncertain. The CDR3 sequence is 19 residues long. V was clipped by 2 bases and J by 2 bases, with 22 bases between them.

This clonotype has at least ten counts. CDR3 DNA sequence: TGTGCCAGCAGGGAGGACAGGGCTAACTATGGCTACACCTTC. Protein product: CASREDRANYGYTF. This rearrangement joins TRBV6-1 to TRBJ1-2; 8 positions match TRBD1. The CDR3 sequence is 14 residues long. V was pared by 6 bases and J by 0 bases, with 3 bases of the junction left unmatched. Per germline, CDR1 MNHNS and CDR2 SASEGT.

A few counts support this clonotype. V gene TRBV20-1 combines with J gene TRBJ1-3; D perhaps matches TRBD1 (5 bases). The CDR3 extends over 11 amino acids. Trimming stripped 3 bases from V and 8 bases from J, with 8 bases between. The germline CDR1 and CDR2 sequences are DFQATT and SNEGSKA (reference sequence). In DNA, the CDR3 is TGCAGTGCTAGGGGGGAGGACACCATATATTTT. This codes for CSARGEDTIYF.

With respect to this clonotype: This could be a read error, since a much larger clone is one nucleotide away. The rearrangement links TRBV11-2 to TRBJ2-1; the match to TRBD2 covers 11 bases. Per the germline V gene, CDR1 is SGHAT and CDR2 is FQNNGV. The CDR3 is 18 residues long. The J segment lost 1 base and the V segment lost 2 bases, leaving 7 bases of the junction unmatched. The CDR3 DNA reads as TGTGCCAGCAGCTTATATGCGGGACTAGCGGCATCCTACAATGAGCAGTTCTTC. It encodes CASSLYAGLAASYNEQFF. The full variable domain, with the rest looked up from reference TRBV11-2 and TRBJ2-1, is EAGVAQSPRYKIIEKRQSVAFWCNPISGHATLYWYQQILGQGPKLLIQFQNNGVVDDSQLPKDRFSAERLKGVDSTLKIQPAKLEDSAVYLCASSLYAGLAASYNEQFFGPGTRLTVL.

The CDR3 DNA reads TGTGCCTGGAGTTTTGTATTTGCTTCAGACAGCACCTACGAGCAGTACTTC. This codes for CAWSFVFASDSTYEQYF. V and J are TRBV30 and TRBJ2-7, with D perhaps matching TRBD1 (5 bases). Germline lookup yields CDR1 GTSNPN and CDR2 SVGIG (reference sequence). V shed 2 bases and J shed 2 bases, with 22 bases lying between them. The length of the CDR3 is 17 residues. The full variable domain, with the rest looked up from reference TRBV30 and TRBJ2-7, is SQTIHQWPATLVQPVGSPLSLECTVEGTSNPNLYWYRQAAGRGLQLLFYSVGIGQISSEVPQNLSASRPQDRQFILSSKKLLLSDSGFYLCAWSFVFASDSTYEQYFGPGTRLTVT.

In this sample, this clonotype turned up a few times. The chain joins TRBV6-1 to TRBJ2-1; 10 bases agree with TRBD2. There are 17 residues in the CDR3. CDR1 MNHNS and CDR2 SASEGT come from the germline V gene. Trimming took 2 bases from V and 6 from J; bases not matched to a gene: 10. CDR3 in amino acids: CASSELPSGGFPNEQFF. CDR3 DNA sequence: TGTGCCAGCAGTGAATTGCCTAGCGGGGGTTTCCCCAATGAGCAGTTCTTC.

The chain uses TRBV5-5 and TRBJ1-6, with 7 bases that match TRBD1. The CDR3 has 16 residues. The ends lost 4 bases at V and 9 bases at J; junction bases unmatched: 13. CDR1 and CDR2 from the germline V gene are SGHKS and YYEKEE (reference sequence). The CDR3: CASSLFGTEWGSPLHF. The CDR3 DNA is TGTGCCAGCAGCCTGTTCGGGACAGAATGGGGTTCACCCCTCCACTTT. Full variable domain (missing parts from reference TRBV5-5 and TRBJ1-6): DAGVTQSPTHLIKTRGQQVTLRCSPISGHKSVSWYQQVLGQGPQFIFQYYEKEERGRGNFPDRFSARQFPNYSSELNVNALLLGDSALYLCASSLFGTEWGSPLHFGNGTRLTVT.

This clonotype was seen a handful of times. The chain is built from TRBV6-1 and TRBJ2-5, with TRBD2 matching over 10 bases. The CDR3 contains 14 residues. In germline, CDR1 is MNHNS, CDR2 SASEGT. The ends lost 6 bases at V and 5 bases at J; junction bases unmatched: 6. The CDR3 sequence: CASRNPGLAETQYF. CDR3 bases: TGTGCCAGCAGAAACCCGGGACTAGCGGAGACCCAGTACTTC.

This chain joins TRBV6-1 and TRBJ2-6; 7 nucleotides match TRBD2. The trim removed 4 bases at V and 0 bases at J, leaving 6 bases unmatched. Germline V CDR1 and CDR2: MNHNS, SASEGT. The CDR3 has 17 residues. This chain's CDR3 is CASSAVGGSSGANVLTF. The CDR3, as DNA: TGTGCCAGCAGTGCCGTAGGCGGGAGCTCTGGGGCCAACGTCCTGACTTTC.

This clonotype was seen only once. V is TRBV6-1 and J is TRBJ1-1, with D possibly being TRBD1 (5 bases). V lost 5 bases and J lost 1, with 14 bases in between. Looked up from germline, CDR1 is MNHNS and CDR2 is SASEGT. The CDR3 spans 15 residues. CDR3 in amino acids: CASSPGFGENTEAFF. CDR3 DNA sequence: TGTGCCAGCAGTCCAGGGTTTGGAGAGAACACTGAAGCTTTCTTT.

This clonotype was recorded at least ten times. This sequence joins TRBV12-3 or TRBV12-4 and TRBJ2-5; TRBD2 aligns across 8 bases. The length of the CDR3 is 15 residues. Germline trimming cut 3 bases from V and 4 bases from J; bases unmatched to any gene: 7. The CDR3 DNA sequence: TGTGCCAGCAGTTTGGGCGGGAGGTGGTCAGAGACCCAGTACTTC. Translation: CASSLGGRWSETQYF.